This T cell receptor (beta chain) stems from a study of cytomegalovirus exposure and HLA in healthy donors. Overall study: Among around 200 million T cells, an earlier analysis found around 100 million unique TCR beta sequences.

Germline-derived CDR1 and CDR2 are MDHEN and SYDVKM. This CDR3 has 14 amino acids. The V gene lost 2 bases and the J gene lost 6 bases, with 10 bases spanning the gap. Study-wide points: The study recorded 160 or so TCR beta chains that were cytomegalovirus-associated. Reportedly, HLA-A and HLA-B alleles of most subjects were accurately predicted from TCR beta.

Both 60 Vbeta primers and 13 Jbeta primers went into the PCR. The repertoire was sequenced with immunoSEQ multiplex PCR; TCRdb's copy has only in-frame clones and lacks some. In the table there are about 200,000 clones, 12% of which are singletons. With respect to this clone: Its antigen is undetermined.

The clonotype was recovered from a man aged 45-60 years in good health and CMV-seropositive. The chain has TRBV28 and TRBJ2-2; D is possibly TRBD1 (6 bases). The sequenced sample consisted of PBMCs. The CDR3 DNA sequence: TGTGCCAGCAGTTTACAGGGGTTCGCCGGGGAGCTGTTTTTT. Translating it yields CASSLQGFAGELFF.